This T cell receptor beta chain appears in the sequencing data of a study of blood T cell repertoires in COVID-19. Study-level information: Researchers got acute and convalescent COVID-19 samples from the United States, Italy and Spain. PBMCs, B-cell-depleted T cells, or T cells provided the cDNA or gDNA that made up the material.

Per the study methods: Amplification with reference gene primers provided the estimates of nucleated cell counts. Assay used: immunoSEQ multiplex PCR; TCRdb lists only in-frame clones, some missing. The V and J calls and clone size are taken from that table; D and trimming were inferred from the DNA. The sample has about 90,000 clones, 75% to 95% seen once. The source material was peripheral blood. This TCR came from a human donor with active COVID-19. The donor label of this sample is uncertain.

CDR3 amino acids: CATSRDSGRTSGFYEQYF. In DNA, the CDR3 is TGTGCCACCAGCAGAGATAGCGGCCGGACTAGCGGATTCTACGAGCAGTACTTC. V is TRBV15 and J is TRBJ2-7; TRBD2 matches 10 bases. Germline V gene sequence: CDR1 LNHNV, CDR2 YYDKDF (reference sequence). This CDR3 comprises 18 residues. Unmatched junction bases numbered 11, after V lost 0 bases and J lost 3 bases.